This passage covers 31 T cell receptor beta chains from one sample sequenced in a study of graft-versus-host responses after intestinal transplantation. This table comes from immunoSEQ multiplex PCR, and its TCRdb copy is limited to in-frame clones, with some not included. This sample has about 24,000 clones; about 39% occur once, and the top ten carry under 0.8%. The source material was alloreactive CD4+ T cells from a mixed lymphocyte reaction culture, sampled before intestinal transplant. Subset meaning: CFSE-low proliferating T cells sorted from approximately 6-day pre-transplant mixed lymphocyte reaction (GvH or HvG direction). These receptors came from a human patient who received an intestinal transplant.

This clone was seen a few times. The chain is built from TRBV6-1 and TRBJ2-5, with TRBD2 identical over 8 bases. The germline V gene encodes CDR1 MNHNS and CDR2 SASEGT. CDR3 length: 19 residues. The trim removed 1 base at V and 9 bases at J, leaving 22 bases unmatched. The CDR3 protein is CASSEGGFLSGGGIMAQYF. As DNA, the CDR3 is TGTGCCAGCAGTGAAGGAGGGTTTCTTTCGGGGGGGGGTATTATGGCCCAGTACTTC.

CDR3 sequence: CASSPLGQNYGYTF. Here the CDR3 DNA reads TGTGCCAGCAGTCCTCTCGGACAGAACTATGGCTACACCTTC. The chain couples TRBV27 to TRBJ1-2, with D maybe TRBD1 (6 bases). This CDR3 region has 14 residues. Germline-derived CDR1 and CDR2 are MNHEY and SMNVEV (reference sequence). V lost 5 bases to trimming and J lost 2 bases, with 12 bases between them.

V gene TRBV5-1 combines with J gene TRBJ2-1, with TRBD1 matching over 8 bases. The germline gives CDR1 SGHRS, CDR2 YFSETQ. V was clipped by 0 bases and J by 7 bases; unmatched bases: 9. This CDR3 comprises 16 residues. DNA of the CDR3: TGCGCCAGCAGCTTGGCCGGACAGGGTTGGGGGAATGAGCAGTTCTTC. As protein: CASSLAGQGWGNEQFF.

This chain joins TRBV28 and TRBJ2-7; 8 bases fit TRBD1. The J segment lost 4 bases and the V segment lost 4 bases, leaving 9 bases of the junction unmatched. The germline CDR1 and CDR2 sequences are MDHEN and SYDVKM. CDR3 length equals 15 residues. CDR3 sequence: CASSSTGVPTYEQYF. The CDR3 DNA sequence: TGTGCCAGCAGTTCGACAGGGGTCCCCACGTACGAGCAGTACTTC.

The chain is built from TRBV9 and TRBJ2-1; 8 bases are shared with TRBD2. Germline CDR1 is SGDLS and CDR2 is YYNGEE. The junction had 5 bases not matched to a gene; V was cut back by 0 bases and J by 6 bases. This CDR3 is 15 amino acids long. CDR3 nucleotides: TGTGCCAGCAGCGTAGCGGCTAGCGGGCGCAATGAGCAGTTCTTC. It specifies CASSVAASGRNEQFF.

This chain connects TRBV2 to TRBJ2-3; D is uncertain. The CDR3 covers 11 residues. In germline, CDR1 is SNHLY, CDR2 FYNNEI. The CDR3 nucleotides are TGTGCACCCAGGTCGGCAGATACGCAGTATTTT. It is translated as CAPRSADTQYF.

The rearrangement uses TRBV4-2 and TRBJ1-4; 7 nucleotides line up with TRBD1. The length of the CDR3 is 15 residues. Germline trimming cut 4 bases from V and 9 bases from J; bases unmatched to any gene: 11. Per the germline V gene, CDR1 is LGHNA and CDR2 is YNFKEQ. The DNA for the CDR3 is TGTGCCAGCAGCCCAGGAACACAGGGGTTGCAAAAACTGTTTTTT. As protein: CASSPGTQGLQKLFF.

CDR3 protein: CASSYAGGNQPQHF. The CDR3 nucleotides read TGTGCCAGCAGTTATGCAGGGGGCAATCAGCCCCAGCATTTT. The rearrangement links TRBV6-6 to TRBJ1-5; maybe TRBD1 (6 bases). Germline V gives CDR1 MNHNY, CDR2 SVGAGI (reference sequence). Trimming took 3 bases from V and 2 from J, leaving 8 bases between them. The CDR3 runs to 14 residues.

V and J are TRBV27 and TRBJ2-2, with TRBD1 matching over 10 bases. The CDR3 is 14 residues long. Germline V gene sequence: CDR1 MNHEY, CDR2 SMNVEV (reference sequence). With 10 bases clipped from V and 0 bases from J, the junction kept 2 bases outside the gene matches. CDR3 sequence reads: CATGTGANTGELFF. The CDR3 DNA is TGTGCCACCGGGACAGGGGCGAACACCGGGGAGCTGTTTTTT.

The chain has TRBV20-1 and TRBJ1-2; D is ambiguous. The CDR3 runs to 11 residues. The germline V and J ends were trimmed by 2 bases and 4 bases, with 5 bases remaining between them. Germline CDR1 DFQATT, CDR2 SNEGSKA (reference sequence). CDR3 protein: CSARSGYGYTF. Here the CDR3 DNA reads TGCAGTGCTAGATCGGGCTATGGCTACACCTTC.

This clone has just a few counts. The rearrangement uses TRBV7-2 and TRBJ2-1; 9 bases map to TRBD1. Germline V gene lookup returns CDR1 SGHTA and CDR2 FQGNSA. This CDR3 is 17 amino acids long. Unmatched junction bases numbered 13, after V lost 2 bases and J lost 8 bases. The CDR3: CASSLRSPGQGNDEQFF. As DNA, the CDR3 is TGTGCCAGCAGCTTAAGAAGTCCGGGACAGGGTAACGATGAGCAGTTCTTC.

The chain uses TRBV10-2 and TRBJ1-5, with unresolved D. The germline gives CDR1 WSHSY, CDR2 SAAADI. The CDR3 loop spans 13 amino acids. V lost 1 base to trimming and J lost 5 bases, with 6 bases between them. The DNA of the CDR3 is TGCGCCAGCAGTGAGTGGAGGGATCAGCCCCAGCATTTT. It translates to CASSEWRDQPQHF.

The rearrangement links TRBV29-1 to TRBJ2-7; TRBD1 aligns across 7 bases. V dropped 4 bases and J dropped 0; count of bases not matched to a gene: 12. There are 16 residues in the CDR3. The germline gives CDR1 SQVTM, CDR2 ANQGSEA. DNA for the CDR3: TGCAGCGTTGCGGCGACAGGGAGCCGAAGCTCCTACGAGCAGTACTTC. The encoded protein is CSVAATGSRSSYEQYF.

This clone was seen a few times. V gene TRBV6-1 combines with J gene TRBJ2-2, with D uncertain. Trimming took 1 base from V and 4 from J, leaving 7 bases between them. Germline V gene lookup returns CDR1 MNHNS and CDR2 SASEGT. There are 14 residues in the CDR3. The CDR3 sequence is CASSEGRPTGELFF. The CDR3 DNA reads TGTGCCAGCAGTGAAGGCAGGCCCACCGGGGAGCTGTTTTTT.

The J gene is TRBJ1-6, the V gene TRBV25-1; maybe TRBD1 (5 bases). The germline V and J ends were trimmed by 5 bases and 4 bases, with 9 bases remaining between them. In germline, CDR1 is MGHDK, CDR2 SYGVNS. The CDR3 is 14 amino acids. In DNA, the CDR3 is TGTGCCAGCAGTCCGGGGGGATATAATTCACCCCTCCACTTT. It is translated as CASSPGGYNSPLHF.

V and J are TRBV6-6 and TRBJ2-7, with a weak D call TRBD1 (6 bases). Looked up from germline, CDR1 is MNHNY and CDR2 is SVGAGI (reference sequence). V was clipped by 5 bases and J by 4 bases, with 12 bases between them. The CDR3 loop spans 13 amino acids. The CDR3 DNA reads as TGTGCCAGCAGTGGCCCGGGACAATACGAGCAGTACTTC. Translation: CASSGPGQYEQYF.

The rearrangement joins TRBV10-3 to TRBJ2-1, with D tentatively TRBD2 (5 bases). The V gene lost 0 bases and the J gene lost 2 bases, with 8 bases spanning the gap. The CDR3 length is 15 residues. In germline, CDR1 is ENHRY, CDR2 SYGVKD. The CDR3 coding sequence is TGTGCCATCAGTGAGTCAAGCGGAACCTACAATGAGCAGTTCTTC. It is translated as CAISESSGTYNEQFF.

This clone occurred once. The genes are TRBV7-2 and TRBJ2-5; tentative D call: TRBD2 (5 bases). Judging by the DNA end, TRBJ2-7 fits better; the J call may be wrong. The length of the CDR3 is 13 residues. Germline V gives CDR1 SGHTA, CDR2 FQGNSA. The CDR3 is CASSYTGLYEQYF. DNA for the CDR3: TGTGCCAGCAGTTACACCGGACTGTACGAGCAGTACTTC.

This clone was recorded a few times. This rearrangement joins TRBV20-1 to TRBJ2-7; 10 nucleotides align to TRBD2. Germline V gives CDR1 DFQATT, CDR2 SNEGSKA (reference sequence). The CDR3 loop spans 11 amino acids. CDR3 sequence: CSLLAGYEQYF. The CDR3 region has the DNA TGCAGCCTACTAGCGGGATACGAGCAGTACTTC.

CDR3 sequence reads: CASSPLFGSEQFF. CDR3 nucleotide sequence: TGTGCCAGCAGCCCCCTCTTTGGCAGTGAGCAGTTCTTC. The chain employs TRBV9 and TRBJ2-1; no clear D gene. There are 13 residues in the CDR3. Germline loops: CDR1 SGDLS, CDR2 YYNGEE. The V end lost 4 bases, the J end lost 9 bases, and 14 bases lay between the germline ends.

This chain connects TRBV7-6 to TRBJ2-3, with 9 nucleotides matching TRBD2. From germline, CDR1 is SGHVS and CDR2 FNYEAQ. Trimming cost V 2 bases and J 3 bases; bases outside gene matches: 6. This CDR3 is built from 16 residues. For the CDR3, the DNA is TGTGCCAGCAGCTTAACATATAGCGGGGGTACAGATACGCAGTATTTT. This gives the protein CASSLTYSGGTDTQYF.

This clone has more than one count but fewer than ten. V is TRBV6-5 and J is TRBJ1-2; 8 nucleotides match TRBD1. The CDR3 has 15 amino acids. Germline values: CDR1 MNHEY, CDR2 SVGAGI. The V segment lost 2 bases and the J segment 4 bases; nucleotides outside the gene matches: 6. CDR3 loop: CASSYPDREVYGYTF. The CDR3 DNA sequence: TGTGCCAGCAGTTACCCGGACAGGGAGGTCTATGGCTACACCTTC.

This clone was counted only a few times. The chain couples TRBV4-3 to TRBJ1-6, with D maybe TRBD1 (5 bases). V gave up 5 bases and J gave up 9 bases, with 17 bases separating them. The CDR3 has 15 amino acids. Germline V lookup: CDR1 LGHNA, CDR2 YSLEER. The DNA for the CDR3 is TGCGCCAGCAGCTTGACGCAGGGAAGGATTTCACCCCTCCACTTT. Translation: CASSLTQGRISPLHF.

This chain links TRBV29-1 with TRBJ2-1; possible D gene TRBD2, 7 bases. V shed 7 bases and J shed 3 bases, with 13 bases lying between them. The CDR3 is 13 amino acids. The germline V gene encodes CDR1 SQVTM and CDR2 ANQGSEA. CDR3 in DNA: TGCAGCGCTCGGGGGGCATACTACAATGAGCAGTTCTTC. It codes for CSARGAYYNEQFF.

The chain links TRBV6-6 to TRBJ2-7; D possibly corresponds to TRBD2 (5 bases). Germline CDR1 and CDR2: MNHNY and SVGAGI (reference sequence). The CDR3 runs 16 residues. V shed 0 bases and J shed 4 bases, with 16 bases lying between them. CDR3 protein: CASSYSTSGKGYEQYF. For the CDR3, the DNA is TGTGCCAGCAGTTACTCGACATCCGGGAAAGGTTACGAGCAGTACTTC.

The chain combines TRBV13 with TRBJ2-7; the D is unclear. Germline V lookup: CDR1 PRHDT, CDR2 FYEKMQ (reference sequence). V lost 0 bases and J 3 bases, leaving 12 bases between the germline ends. The CDR3 spans 15 residues. This chain's CDR3 is CASSLGASANYEQYF. The CDR3, as DNA: TGTGCCAGCAGCTTAGGAGCGAGTGCGAACTACGAGCAGTACTTC.

The table lists this clone with a few counts. This CDR3 is CASSLAPGQAYEQYF. CDR3 DNA sequence: TGTGCCAGCAGCTTGGCCCCCGGACAAGCCTACGAGCAGTACTTC. The V call is TRBV5-6, the J call TRBJ2-7, with D tentatively TRBD1 (5 bases). Deletions cut 0 bases from V and 2 bases from J, with 12 bases between. Germline V gene data show CDR1 as SGHDT and CDR2 as YYEEEE. The CDR3 extends over 15 amino acids.

The J gene is TRBJ1-5, the V gene TRBV10-1, with D perhaps matching TRBD1 (5 bases). Trimming removed 4 bases from V and 0 bases from J, with 19 bases in between. The germline V gene has CDR1 WNHNN and CDR2 SYGVQD (reference sequence). There are 18 residues in the CDR3. The DNA for the CDR3 is TGCGCCAGCAGTGCTACAGGCCCACATAGCTATAGCAATCAGCCCCAGCATTTT. It translates to CASSATGPHSYSNQPQHF.

Sample share makes this clone medium-sized (0.01 to 0.1%). This rearrangement joins TRBV6-5 to TRBJ2-7; the match to TRBD2 covers 8 bases. The CDR3 contains 15 residues. Germline trimming cut 4 bases from V and 1 base from J; bases unmatched to any gene: 6. Germline-derived CDR1 and CDR2 are MNHEY and SVGAGI. In DNA form, the CDR3 reads TGTGCCAGCAGTTTCCTAGCGGGTGGATCCTACGAGCAGTACTTC. This codes for CASSFLAGGSYEQYF.

This clone has a handful of counts. The CDR3 sequence: CASSPELAGGRNEQFF. Here the CDR3 DNA reads TGTGCCAGCAGCCCAGAACTAGCGGGGGGGCGGAATGAGCAGTTCTTC. V and J are TRBV5-5 and TRBJ2-1; 13 bases align to TRBD2. Germline lookup yields CDR1 SGHKS and CDR2 YYEKEE (reference sequence). V was clipped by 4 bases and J by 7 bases; unmatched bases: 8. The CDR3 loop spans 16 amino acids.

Notes on this clone: An end of the junction differs from the germline gene, which may be a read error. The gene calls are TRBV11-3 and TRBJ2-7, with 8 bases identical to TRBD1. This CDR3 has 17 residues. From germline, CDR1 is SGHNT and CDR2 YENEEA. The CDR3 bases are TGTGCCAGCAGCTCACATGGACAGGGATCCCTTTCCCGGCGCATGGACTTC. Translated, it gives CASSSHGQGSLSRRMDF.